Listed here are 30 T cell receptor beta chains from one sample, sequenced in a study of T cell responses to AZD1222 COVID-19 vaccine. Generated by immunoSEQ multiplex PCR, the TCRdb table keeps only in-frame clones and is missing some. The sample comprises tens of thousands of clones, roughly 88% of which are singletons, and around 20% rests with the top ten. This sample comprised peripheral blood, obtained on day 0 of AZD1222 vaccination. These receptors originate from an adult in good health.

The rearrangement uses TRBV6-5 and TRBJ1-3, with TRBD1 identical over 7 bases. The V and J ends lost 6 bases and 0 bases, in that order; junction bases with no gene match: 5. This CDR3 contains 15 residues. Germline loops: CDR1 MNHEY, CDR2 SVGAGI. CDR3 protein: CASRFDRDSGNTIYF. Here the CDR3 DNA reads TGTGCCAGCAGGTTTGACAGGGACTCTGGAAACACCATATATTTT.

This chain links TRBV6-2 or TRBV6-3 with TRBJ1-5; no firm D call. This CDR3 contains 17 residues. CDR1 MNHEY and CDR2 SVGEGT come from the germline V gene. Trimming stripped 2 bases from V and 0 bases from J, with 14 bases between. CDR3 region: CASSYTPRSYSNQPQHF. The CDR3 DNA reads TGTGCCAGCAGTTACACCCCACGGAGCTATAGCAATCAGCCCCAGCATTTT.

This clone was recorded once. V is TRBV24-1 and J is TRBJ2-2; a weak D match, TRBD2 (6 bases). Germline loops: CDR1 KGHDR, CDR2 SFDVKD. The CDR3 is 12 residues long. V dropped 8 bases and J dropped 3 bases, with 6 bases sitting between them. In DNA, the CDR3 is TGTGCCACCAAGCGGGACACCGGGGAGCTGTTTTTT. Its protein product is CATKRDTGELFF.

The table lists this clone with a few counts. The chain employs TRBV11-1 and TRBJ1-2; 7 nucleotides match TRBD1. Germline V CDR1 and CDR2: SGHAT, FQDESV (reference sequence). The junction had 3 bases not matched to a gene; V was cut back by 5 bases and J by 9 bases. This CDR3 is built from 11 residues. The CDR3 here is CASSRQGSYTF. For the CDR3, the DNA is TGTGCCAGCAGCAGACAGGGTAGCTACACCTTC.

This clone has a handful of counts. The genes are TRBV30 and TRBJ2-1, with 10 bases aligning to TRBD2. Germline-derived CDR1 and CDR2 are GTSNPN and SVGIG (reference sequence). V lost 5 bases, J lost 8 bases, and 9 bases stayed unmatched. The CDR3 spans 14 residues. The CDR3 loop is CAWGDSLAGDEQFF. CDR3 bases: TGTGCCTGGGGGGACTCTCTAGCGGGAGATGAGCAGTTCTTC.

CDR3 nucleotide sequence: TGTGCCAGCAGCCACGGCTTTTCGTGGACTAGCGGGGATCCCAGCGAAGATGGCGGGGAGCTGTTTTTT. Translated: CASSHGFSWTSGDPSEDGGELFF. The rearrangement links TRBV28 to TRBJ2-2, with 12 bases that match TRBD2. The CDR3 extends over 23 amino acids. Unmatched junction bases numbered 30, after V lost 6 bases and J lost 7 bases. CDR1 and CDR2 from the germline V gene are MDHEN and SYDVKM.

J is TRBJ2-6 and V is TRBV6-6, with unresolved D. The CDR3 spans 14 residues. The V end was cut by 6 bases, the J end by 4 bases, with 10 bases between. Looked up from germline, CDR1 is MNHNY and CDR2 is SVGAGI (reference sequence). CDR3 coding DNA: TGTGCCAGCAGCGAAACCGGGGGGGCCAACGTCCTGACTTTC. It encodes CASSETGGANVLTF.

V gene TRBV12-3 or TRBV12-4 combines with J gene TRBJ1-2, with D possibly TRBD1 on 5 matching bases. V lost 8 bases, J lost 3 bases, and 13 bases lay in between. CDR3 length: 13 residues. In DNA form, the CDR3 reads TGTGCCAGCCTTGGGGGTTCTTACTATGGCTACACCTTC. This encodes CASLGGSYYGYTF.

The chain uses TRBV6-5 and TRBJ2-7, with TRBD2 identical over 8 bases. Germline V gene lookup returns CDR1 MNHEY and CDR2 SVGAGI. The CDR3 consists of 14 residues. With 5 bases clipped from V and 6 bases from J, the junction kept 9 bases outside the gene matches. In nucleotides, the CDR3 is TGTGCCAGCAGTCTTTCCGGACTAGCAGGCGAGCAGTACTTC. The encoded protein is CASSLSGLAGEQYF.

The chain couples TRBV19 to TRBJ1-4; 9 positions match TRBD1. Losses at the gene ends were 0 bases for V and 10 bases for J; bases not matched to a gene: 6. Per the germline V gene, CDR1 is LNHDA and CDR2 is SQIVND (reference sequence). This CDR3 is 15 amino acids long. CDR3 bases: TGTGCCAGTAGTATAGAACCGGGACAGGGACGAAAACTGTTTTTT. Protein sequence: CASSIEPGQGRKLFF.

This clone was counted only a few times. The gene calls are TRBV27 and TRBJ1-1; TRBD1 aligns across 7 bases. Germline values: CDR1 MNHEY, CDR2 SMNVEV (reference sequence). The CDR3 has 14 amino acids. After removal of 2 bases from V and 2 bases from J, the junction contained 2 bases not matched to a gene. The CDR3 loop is CASSLGDRNTEAFF. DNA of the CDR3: TGTGCCAGCAGTTTAGGGGACAGAAACACTGAAGCTTTCTTT.

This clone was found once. In DNA form, the CDR3 reads TGTGCCAGCACTCACAAGGGGGGCCCTGAACAATCTGAAGCTTTCTTT. Translating it yields CASTHKGGPEQSEAFF. The chain uses TRBV11-3 and TRBJ1-1, with a weak D call TRBD1 (6 bases). The V and J ends lost 7 bases and 6 bases respectively, with 24 bases between them. There are 16 residues in the CDR3. Germline loops: CDR1 SGHNT, CDR2 YENEEA.

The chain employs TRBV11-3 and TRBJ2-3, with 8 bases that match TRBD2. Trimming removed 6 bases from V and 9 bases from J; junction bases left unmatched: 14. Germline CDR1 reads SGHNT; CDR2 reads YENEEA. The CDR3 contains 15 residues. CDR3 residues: CASSPGTSTSRTQYF. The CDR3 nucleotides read TGTGCCAGCAGTCCCGGGACTAGTACCTCTAGAACGCAGTATTTT.

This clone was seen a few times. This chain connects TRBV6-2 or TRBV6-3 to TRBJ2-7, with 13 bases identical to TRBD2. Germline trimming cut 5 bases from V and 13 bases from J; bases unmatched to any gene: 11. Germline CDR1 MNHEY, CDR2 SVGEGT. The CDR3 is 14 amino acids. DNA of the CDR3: TGTGCCAGCAGTCCCTGGACTAGCGGGAGCGGGGAATACTTC. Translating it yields CASSPWTSGSGEYF.

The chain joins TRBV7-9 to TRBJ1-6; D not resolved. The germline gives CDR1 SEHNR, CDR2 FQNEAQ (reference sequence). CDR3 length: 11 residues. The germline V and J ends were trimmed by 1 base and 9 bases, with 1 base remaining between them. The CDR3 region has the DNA TGTGCCAGCAGCTTAGGTTCACCCCTCCACTTT. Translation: CASSLGSPLHF.

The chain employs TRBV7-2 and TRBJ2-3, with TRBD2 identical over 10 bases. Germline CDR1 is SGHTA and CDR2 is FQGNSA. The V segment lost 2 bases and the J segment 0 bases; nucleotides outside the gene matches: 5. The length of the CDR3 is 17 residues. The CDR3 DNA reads TGTGCCAGCAGCTTAAGCGGGAGGGGTCCTAGCACAGATACGCAGTATTTT. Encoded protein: CASSLSGRGPSTDTQYF. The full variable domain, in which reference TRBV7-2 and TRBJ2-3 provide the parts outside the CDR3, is GAGVSQSPSNKVTEKGKDVELRCDPISGHTALYWYRQSLGQGLEFLIYFQGNSAPDKSGLPSDRFSAERTGGSVSTLTIQRTQQEDSAVYLCASSLSGRGPSTDTQYFGPGTRLTVL.

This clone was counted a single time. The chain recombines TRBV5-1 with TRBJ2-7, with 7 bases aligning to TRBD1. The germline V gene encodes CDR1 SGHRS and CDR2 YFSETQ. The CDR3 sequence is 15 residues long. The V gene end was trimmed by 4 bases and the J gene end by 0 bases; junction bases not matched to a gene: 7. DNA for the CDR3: TGCGCCAGCAGCCAGGGACAGCAGAACTCCTACGAGCAGTACTTC. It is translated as CASSQGQQNSYEQYF.

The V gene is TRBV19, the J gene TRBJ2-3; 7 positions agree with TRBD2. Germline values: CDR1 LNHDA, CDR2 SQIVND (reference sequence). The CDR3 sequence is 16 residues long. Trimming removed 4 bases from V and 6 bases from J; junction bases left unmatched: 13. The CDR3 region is CASSNPGGPLWDTQYF. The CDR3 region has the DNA TGTGCCAGTAGTAATCCGGGAGGTCCCCTTTGGGATACGCAGTATTTT. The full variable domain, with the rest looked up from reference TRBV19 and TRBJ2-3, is DGGITQSPKYLFRKEGQNVTLSCEQNLNHDAMYWYRQDPGQGLRLIYYSQIVNDFQKGDIAEGYSVSREKKESFPLTVTSAQKNPTAFYLCASSNPGGPLWDTQYFGPGTRLTVL.

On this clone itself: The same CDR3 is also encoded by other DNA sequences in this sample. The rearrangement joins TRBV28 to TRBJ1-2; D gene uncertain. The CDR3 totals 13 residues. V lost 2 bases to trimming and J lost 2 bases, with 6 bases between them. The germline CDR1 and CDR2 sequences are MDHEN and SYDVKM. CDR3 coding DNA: TGTGCCAGCAGTTTAGGCACAAACTATGGCTACACCTTC. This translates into CASSLGTNYGYTF.

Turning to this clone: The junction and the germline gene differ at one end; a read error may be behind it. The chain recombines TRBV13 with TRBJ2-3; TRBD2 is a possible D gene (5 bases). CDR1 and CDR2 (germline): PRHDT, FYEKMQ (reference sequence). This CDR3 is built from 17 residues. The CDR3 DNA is TGTGCCAGCAGCCCCCCCAGAGGTATGGGAGTGGCAGATATGCAGTATTTT. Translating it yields CASSPPRGMGVADMQYF. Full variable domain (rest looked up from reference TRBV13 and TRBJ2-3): AAGVIQSPRHLIKEKRETATLKCYPIPRHDTVYWYQQGPGQDPQFLISFYEKMQSDKGSIPDRFSAQQFSDYHSELNMSSLELGDSALYFCASSPPRGMGVADMQYFGPGTRLTVL.

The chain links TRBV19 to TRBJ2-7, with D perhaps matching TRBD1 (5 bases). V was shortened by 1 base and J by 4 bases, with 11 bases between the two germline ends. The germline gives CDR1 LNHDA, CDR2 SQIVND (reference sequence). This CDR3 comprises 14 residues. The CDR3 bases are TGTGCCAGTAGTATAGGTTCTCAGGGATACGAGCAGTACTTC. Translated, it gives CASSIGSQGYEQYF.

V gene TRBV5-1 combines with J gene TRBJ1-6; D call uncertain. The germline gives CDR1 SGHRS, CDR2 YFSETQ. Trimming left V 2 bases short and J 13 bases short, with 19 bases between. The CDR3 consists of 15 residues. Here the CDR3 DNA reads TGCGCCAGCAGCTTTACCGGCCCCCAAGAACCTCCCCTCCACTTT. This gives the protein CASSFTGPQEPPLHF.

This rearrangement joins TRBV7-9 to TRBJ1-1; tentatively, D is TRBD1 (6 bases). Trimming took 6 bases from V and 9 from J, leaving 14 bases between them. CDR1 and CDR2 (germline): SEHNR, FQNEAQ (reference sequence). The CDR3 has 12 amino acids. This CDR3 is CASRPQGTQAFF. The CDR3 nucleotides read TGTGCCAGCAGACCACAAGGGACACAAGCTTTCTTT.

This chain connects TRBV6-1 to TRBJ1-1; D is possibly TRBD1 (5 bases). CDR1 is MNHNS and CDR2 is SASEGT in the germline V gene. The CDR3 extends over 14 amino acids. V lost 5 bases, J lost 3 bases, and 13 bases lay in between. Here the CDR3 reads CASSWGGTHTEAFF. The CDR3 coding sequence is TGTGCCAGCAGTTGGGGAGGGACGCACACTGAAGCTTTCTTT.

CDR3 bases: TGTGCCAGCAGTGGAGGACAGGGATCTGAAAAACTGTTTTTT. This sequence encodes CASSGGQGSEKLFF. This rearrangement joins TRBV5-4 to TRBJ1-4; 8 positions agree with TRBD1. Germline V gene sequence: CDR1 SGHNT, CDR2 YYREEE (reference sequence). Germline trimming cut 5 bases from V and 7 bases from J; bases unmatched to any gene: 7. CDR3 length equals 14 residues.

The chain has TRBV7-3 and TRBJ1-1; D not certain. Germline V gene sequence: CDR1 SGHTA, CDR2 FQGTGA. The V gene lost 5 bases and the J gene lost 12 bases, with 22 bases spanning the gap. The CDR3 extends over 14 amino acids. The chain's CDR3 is CASSAQRPGGETFF. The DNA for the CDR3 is TGTGCCAGCAGCGCGCAAAGGCCGGGAGGAGAAACTTTCTTT. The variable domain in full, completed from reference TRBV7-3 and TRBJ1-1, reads GAGVSQTPSNKVTEKGKYVELRCDPISGHTALYWYRQSLGQGPEFLIYFQGTGAADDSGLPNDRFFAVRPEGSVSTLKIQRTERGDSAVYLCASSAQRPGGETFFGQGTRLTVV.

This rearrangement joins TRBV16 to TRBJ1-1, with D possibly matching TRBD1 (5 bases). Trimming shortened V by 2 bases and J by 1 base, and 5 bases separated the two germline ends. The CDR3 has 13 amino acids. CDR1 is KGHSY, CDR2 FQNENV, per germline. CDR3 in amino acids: CASSQQGNTEAFF. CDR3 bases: TGTGCCAGCAGCCAACAGGGGAACACTGAAGCTTTCTTT. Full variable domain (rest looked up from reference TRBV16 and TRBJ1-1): GEEVAQTPKHLVRGEGQKAKLYCAPIKGHSYVFWYQQVLKNEFKFLISFQNENVFDETGMPKERFSAKCLPNSPCSLEIQATKLEDSAVYFCASSQQGNTEAFFGQGTRLTVV.

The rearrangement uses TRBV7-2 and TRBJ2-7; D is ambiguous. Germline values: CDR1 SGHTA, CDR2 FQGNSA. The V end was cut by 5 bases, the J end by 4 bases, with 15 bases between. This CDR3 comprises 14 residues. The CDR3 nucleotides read TGTGCCAGCAGCGCAGCAGTGGGTGGGTACGAGCAGTACTTC. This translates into CASSAAVGGYEQYF. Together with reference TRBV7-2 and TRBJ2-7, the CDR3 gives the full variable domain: GAGVSQSPSNKVTEKGKDVELRCDPISGHTALYWYRQSLGQGLEFLIYFQGNSAPDKSGLPSDRFSAERTGGSVSTLTIQRTQQEDSAVYLCASSAAVGGYEQYFGPGTRLTVT.

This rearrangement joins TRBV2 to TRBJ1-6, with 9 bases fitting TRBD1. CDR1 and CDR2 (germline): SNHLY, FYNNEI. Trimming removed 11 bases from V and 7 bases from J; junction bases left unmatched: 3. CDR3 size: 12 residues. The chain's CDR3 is CAGQGWNSPLHF. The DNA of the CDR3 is TGTGCCGGACAGGGGTGGAATTCACCCCTCCACTTT.

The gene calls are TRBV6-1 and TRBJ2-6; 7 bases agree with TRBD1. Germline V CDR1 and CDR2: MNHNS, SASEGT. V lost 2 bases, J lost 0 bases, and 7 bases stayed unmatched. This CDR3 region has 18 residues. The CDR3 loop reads CASSEPGRTGSGANVLTF. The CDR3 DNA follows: TGTGCCAGCAGTGAACCAGGACGGACAGGCTCTGGGGCCAACGTCCTGACTTTC.